The present T cell receptor beta chain was sequenced within a study of breast tumors, draining lymph nodes, adjacent tissues. Each CDR3 protein gets one entry after TCRdb re-called the multiplex PCR reads with MiXCR. Here the sample spans about 230,000 distinct CDR3 sequences, roughly 32% being singletons. Many counts were recorded for this clonotype. The lymph nodes were axillary draining lymph nodes from breast cancer patients. This CDR3 has 15 residues. The V gene end was trimmed by 5 bases and the J gene end by 6 bases; junction bases not matched to a gene: 4. The germline V gene encodes CDR1 LGHNA and CDR2 YNFKEQ.

Sequences were obtained from axillary lymph node tissue. The chain uses TRBV4-2 and TRBJ2-2, with 12 bases fitting TRBD2. The TCR comes from a female donor with breast cancer. Some clones in this sample may be carry-over from other donors' samples. This CDR3 reads CASSTRTSGAGELFF. As DNA, the CDR3 is TGTGCCAGCAGCACCCGGACTAGCGGGGCCGGGGAGCTGTTTTTT.